This paragraph reports one TCR beta chain. This sample is drawn from a study of T cell clonotyping in hematopoietic cell transplantation. Sequencing was performed with immunoSEQ multiplex PCR; in TCRdb, only in-frame clones are kept and a portion is missing. This repertoire shows fewer than 100,000 clones, 90% to 97% found once; its top ten account for under 2%. Time point indicated: recipient sample about 28 days before transplant, after cytoreduction. Germline V CDR1 and CDR2: SQVTM, ANQGSEA. V trimming: 7 bases; J trimming: 9 bases; junction bases outside the gene matches: 11. The CDR3 length is 12 residues.

V gene TRBV29-1 combines with J gene TRBJ1-1; 7 bases are a match to TRBD1. The TCR sequence derives from a woman between 45 and 60 years old with acute myeloid leukemia. Some clones in this sample may be carry-over from other donors' samples. Here the sequenced sample was peripheral blood mononuclear cells, taken before stem cell transplant. The CDR3 here is CSDKTGTDQAFF. The CDR3 DNA is TGCAGCGACAAAACCGGGACAGATCAAGCTTTCTTT.